A single sample is the source of the 21 T cell receptor beta chains below, sequenced in a study of blood T cells in healthy people across ages. A sample-barcoded 5' primer and a J-beta primer mix were used in a second PCR of roughly 7 to 12 cycles. TCRdb fed the 5' RACE reads into MiXCR, producing one record per CDR3 protein. The data show some 1.1 million distinct CDR3 sequences, roughly two fifths seen once. The sequencing input was blood. The receptor set was obtained from a man between 18 and 29 years old in good health.

In this sample, this clonotype turned up a few times. The chain recombines TRBV3-1 with TRBJ2-1; D is tentatively TRBD1 or TRBD2 (5 bases each). Germline CDR1 LGHDT, CDR2 YNNKEL (reference sequence). This CDR3 comprises 13 residues. V lost 3 bases and J 8 bases, leaving 11 bases between the germline ends. The CDR3 reads CASSQGPGDEQFF. CDR3 DNA: TGTGCCAGCAGCCAGGGACCTGGCGATGAGCAGTTCTTC.

The genes are TRBV12-3 or TRBV12-4 and TRBJ2-5, with a tentative D call TRBD2 (6 bases). Trimming pared 3 bases from V and 5 bases from J, leaving 13 bases between. This CDR3 comprises 14 residues. The CDR3 DNA reads as TGTGCCAGCAGTTTCGGGGGAAGTTTTGAGACCCAGTACTTC. It translates to CASSFGGSFETQYF.

Turning to this clonotype: Given a much more abundant clone one base away, this may be a read error. The V gene is TRBV6-2 or TRBV6-3, the J gene TRBJ2-1; the D is unclear. From germline, CDR1 is MNHEY and CDR2 SVGEGT. This CDR3 region has 11 residues. V dropped 2 bases and J dropped 8 bases, with 4 bases sitting between them. The CDR3: CASSYDHEQFF. In DNA form, the CDR3 reads TGTGCCAGCAGTTACGACCATGAGCAGTTCTTC.

This clonotype was seen a few times. The genes are TRBV7-2 and TRBJ1-5; tentative D call: TRBD1 (6 bases). The CDR3 has 16 residues. Trimming shortened V by 3 bases and J by 1 base, and 13 bases separated the two germline ends. Germline assignment: CDR1 SGHTA and CDR2 FQGNSA. CDR3 sequence reads: CASSFRDTGSNQPQHF. DNA of the CDR3: TGTGCCAGCAGCTTCCGGGACACAGGAAGCAATCAGCCCCAGCATTTT. Full variable domain (outside the CDR3, taken from reference TRBV7-2 and TRBJ1-5): GAGVSQSPSNKVTEKGKDVELRCDPISGHTALYWYRQSLGQGLEFLIYFQGNSAPDKSGLPSDRFSAERTGGSVSTLTIQRTQQEDSAVYLCASSFRDTGSNQPQHFGDGTRLSIL.

J is TRBJ2-5 and V is TRBV10-3; 15 bases match TRBD2. Germline CDR1 ENHRY, CDR2 SYGVKD. With V trimmed by 6 bases and J by 5 bases, 1 base remained unmatched. This CDR3 is built from 14 residues. This CDR3 is CAIRGTSGGETQYF. The CDR3 region has the DNA TGTGCCATCAGAGGGACTAGCGGGGGGGAGACCCAGTACTTC.

Remarks on this clonotype: Just one base apart from a much larger clone, this may be a read error. The chain recombines TRBV4-3 with TRBJ2-1; possibly TRBD1 for D (6 bases). The CDR3 loop spans 15 amino acids. Germline values: CDR1 LGHNA, CDR2 YSLEER. The CDR3 bases are TGCACCAGCAGCCAAAGGGACAAATATTTGGATGAGCAGTTCTTC. Protein product: CTSSQRDKYLDEQFF.

The rearrangement links TRBV2 to TRBJ2-1, with TRBD1 identical over 7 bases. Germline values: CDR1 SNHLY, CDR2 FYNNEI. V shed 7 bases and J 8 bases; nucleotides not matched to a gene: 8. This CDR3 comprises 13 residues. CDR3 loop: CASTLNQGDEQFF. The CDR3 region has the DNA TGTGCCAGCACCCTAAACCAGGGGGATGAGCAGTTCTTC.

Note on this clonotype: Since a much larger clone is just one base distant, this may be a read error. The rearrangement uses TRBV4-3 and TRBJ2-5; no reliable D call. Looked up from germline, CDR1 is LGHNA and CDR2 is YSLEER. V was shortened by 3 bases and J by 2 bases, with 10 bases between the two germline ends. CDR3 size: 14 residues. This CDR3 reads CASSHDLTQETQYF. CDR3 bases: TGCGCCAGCAGCCACGATCTGACTCAAGAGACCCAGTACTTC.

The genes are TRBV20-1 and TRBJ1-5, with unresolved D. The ends were cut back, 3 bases at V and 2 bases at J, with 14 bases in the middle. This CDR3 spans 15 amino acids. Per the germline V gene, CDR1 is DFQATT and CDR2 is SNEGSKA (reference sequence). The CDR3 here is CSASPVGLGNQPQHF. The DNA for the CDR3 is TGCAGTGCTAGCCCCGTAGGGCTCGGCAATCAGCCCCAGCATTTT.

This clonotype was seen repeatedly, ten times or more. The chain combines TRBV4-3 with TRBJ1-2; D might be TRBD1 (6 bases). CDR1 is LGHNA, CDR2 YSLEER, per germline. This CDR3 region has 14 residues. V gave up 0 bases and J gave up 4 bases, with 9 bases separating them. CDR3 sequence (DNA): TGCGCCAGCAGCCAAGACAGGGGTAGCTATGGCTACACCTTC. This codes for CASSQDRGSYGYTF.

The sample holds a few counts of this clonotype. V usage is TRBV6-2 or TRBV6-3 and J usage is TRBJ2-1; 7 bases are shared with TRBD1. The CDR3 extends over 14 amino acids. The V gene's germline CDR1 is MNHEY and CDR2 SVGEGT. The ends lost 6 bases at V and 5 bases at J; junction bases unmatched: 7. CDR3 nucleotide sequence: TGTGCCAGCAGGACCGGGACAGTCAACAATGAGCAGTTCTTC. This codes for CASRTGTVNNEQFF.

This clonotype was picked up a small number of times. V usage is TRBV6-6 and J usage is TRBJ2-5; possibly TRBD2 for D (6 bases). This CDR3 comprises 17 residues. Germline V gene data show CDR1 as MNHNY and CDR2 as SVGAGI (reference sequence). The V gene lost 0 bases and the J gene lost 0 bases, with 14 bases spanning the gap. Here the CDR3 DNA reads TGTGCCAGCAGTTACTCCCAGACGGGGGTCTACCAAGAGACCCAGTACTTC. As protein: CASSYSQTGVYQETQYF.

This clonotype was detected ten times or more. The chain uses TRBV6-5 and TRBJ1-2, with 7 positions matching TRBD1. From germline, CDR1 is MNHEY and CDR2 SVGAGI. The V and J ends lost 7 bases and 1 base, in that order; junction bases with no gene match: 6. This CDR3 region has 14 residues. CDR3 bases: TGTGCCAGCACCCGGGACAGCCTTAACTATGGCTACACCTTC. Translation gives CASTRDSLNYGYTF.

This clonotype was observed a handful of times. The gene calls are TRBV5-1 and TRBJ1-2; no reliable D call. Trimming took 4 bases from V and 6 from J, leaving 13 bases between them. The CDR3 sequence is 13 residues long. Germline V CDR1 and CDR2: SGHRS, YFSETQ. The CDR3, as DNA: TGCGCCAGCAGCGCGGACGCCCCTAATGGCTACACCTTC. Protein: CASSADAPNGYTF.

CDR3: CASSTGIHQPQHF. In DNA, the CDR3 is TGTGCCAGCAGTACAGGGATCCACCAGCCCCAGCATTTT. The chain employs TRBV27 and TRBJ1-5; D is possibly TRBD1 (6 bases). The CDR3 runs to 13 residues. Trimming left V 5 bases short and J 7 bases short, with 12 bases between. The germline CDR1 and CDR2 sequences are MNHEY and SMNVEV (reference sequence).

The chain has TRBV20-1 and TRBJ2-1; D is perhaps TRBD2 (5 bases). Germline V gene data show CDR1 as DFQATT and CDR2 as SNEGSKA (reference sequence). The CDR3 spans 12 residues. The V gene lost 3 bases and the J gene lost 2 bases, with 5 bases spanning the gap. The CDR3 sequence: CSARGAYNEQFF. Written as DNA, the CDR3 is TGCAGTGCTAGGGGAGCCTACAATGAGCAGTTCTTC.

The rearrangement links TRBV20-1 to TRBJ2-3; 9 nucleotides agree with TRBD2. The J segment lost 8 bases and the V segment lost 3 bases, leaving 9 bases of the junction unmatched. The CDR3 spans 14 residues. CDR1 and CDR2 (germline): DFQATT, SNEGSKA (reference sequence). CDR3 amino acids: CSASLGLAKGTQYF. The CDR3 coding sequence is TGCAGTGCTAGTTTGGGACTAGCTAAGGGTACGCAGTATTTT.

This clonotype was seen only once. The V call is TRBV7-2, the J call TRBJ1-2; D is unclear. The CDR3 has 14 amino acids. The V gene's germline CDR1 is SGHTA and CDR2 FQGNSA. V lost 1 base, J lost 8 bases, and 14 bases lay in between. In DNA, the CDR3 is TGTGCCAGCAGCTTAGATCGGGTAGGATGCGGCTACACCTTC. Protein sequence: CASSLDRVGCGYTF.

This clonotype has only a few counts. The chain employs TRBV9 and TRBJ2-1; 10 nucleotides match TRBD2. The germline V gene encodes CDR1 SGDLS and CDR2 YYNGEE. V was pared by 0 bases and J by 4 bases, with 7 bases of the junction left unmatched. CDR3 size: 17 residues. The CDR3 spells CASSVAGAGGPYNEQFF. The CDR3 nucleotides are TGTGCCAGCAGCGTAGCTGGAGCGGGGGGGCCTTACAATGAGCAGTTCTTC.

This clonotype was seen a few times. The CDR3 DNA reads as TGTGCCAGCAGTTATGTATTAGGGGATACGCAGTATTTT. Protein sequence: CASSYVLGDTQYF. V usage is TRBV6-5 and J usage is TRBJ2-3; no definite D call. Trimming shortened V by 3 bases and J by 6 bases, and 10 bases separated the two germline ends. Germline CDR1 MNHEY, CDR2 SVGAGI. CDR3 length: 13 residues.

The chain links TRBV20-1 to TRBJ1-5; TRBD1 is a possible D gene (5 bases). CDR1 is DFQATT and CDR2 is SNEGSKA in the germline V gene (reference sequence). Trimming removed 0 bases from V and 8 bases from J, with 11 bases in between. This CDR3 is built from 13 residues. CDR3 amino acids: CSARDRGSEPQHF. In DNA form, the CDR3 reads TGCAGTGCTAGAGATAGGGGCTCCGAGCCCCAGCATTTT.